Here is one TCR beta chain with its context. Its antigen remains undetermined. Per-base quality was not reported, and no clone a single base away is much larger than it. These data originate in a study of cytomegalovirus exposure and HLA in healthy donors listed by TCRdb under 2017. With regard to the full study: An earlier analysis of some 620 of the donors reported approximately 280 Gb of sequence data and 100 million to 120 million unique TCR beta sequences obtained from about 200 million T cells. An early release that covered more than 550 HLA-typed donors contained 300 to 350 gigabases of sequencing data and tens of millions of unique TCR sequences. Among the roughly 400 genotyped donors, under 90% belonged to the genetic ancestry cluster associated with self-reported Caucasian donors. The study was designed to test whether signatures of past pathogen exposure could be identified by cataloging public T cell receptors. Using immunosequencing, the study profiled T cell repertoires from 666 subjects and related those repertoires to cytomegalovirus serostatus. Along with the roughly 670-subject first cohort, a separate validation cohort of over 90 different subjects was used. To predict cytomegalovirus infection status, the study brought together high-throughput TCR immunosequencing, statistical association of individual TCRs with disease status, and machine learning. A later analysis re-analyzed previously published TCR beta repertoires from 650 to 800 donors and added high-resolution HLA genotyping to study TCR occurrence patterns. Rather than using new phenotypic data, the later analysis identified candidate immune exposures from TCR beta sequences and from how often those sequences occurred across donors. An earlier analysis of about 620 of the donors applied high-throughput TCR beta sequencing to assess whether each TCR beta V gene segment acted as functional or pseudogenic. Donor age, sex, ethnicity and CMV serostatus were collected together with the repertoire data. In a later genetic analysis, genome-wide SNP genotypes for 398 of the 666 donors were used, and that subset was treated as a discovery cohort. All discovery cohort repertoires had been generated using a single sequencing platform. Class I and class II HLA loci were covered by the typing at four-digit resolution. The number of donors typed differed by locus, with about 629-630 for A, B, C, DRB1 and DQB1, 522 for DQA1, approximately 570 for DPA1, and 400 to 490 for DPB1. Roughly 5 DR-DQ haplotypes were treated as single units for association and clustering because of strong linkage in the cohort. Among roughly 400 genotyped donors of the cohort, an average of approximately 240,000 unique TCR beta nucleotide sequences were sequenced per donor, 15% to 20% of them non-productive. The study at large found these results: Because counts were too low, about 18 rarely observed V segments, including chromosome 9 orphons, were left out of the earlier analysis of 587 of the donors. A further reported finding was that TCR beta sequences accurately predicted the HLA-A and HLA-B alleles for most subjects in the first cohort. In this cohort, only TCR beta chains were sequenced, and detectable features were limited by the absence of alpha or paired-chain data. According to a later analysis, TCR association rates differed among HLA loci, with DRB1 alleles showing the most associated TCRs and HLA-C alleles showing the fewest. The classifier was reported to diagnose cytomegalovirus status with high specificity and sensitivity in both the original cohort and the validation cohort. A later genetic analysis associated a missense DCLRE1C variant with V-gene and J-gene trimming of TCR beta chains, and an independent cohort replicated the association. According to a later genetic analysis, donors in an Asian-associated ancestry cluster had fewer N-insertions in productive TCRs than the approximately 700-donor mean. Broadly in line with IMGT annotations, most TCR beta V segments showed up in productive rearrangements about 87% or about 30% of the time in an earlier analysis of a few hundred of the donors. A later analysis associated 16,951 TCR beta sequences with specific HLA alleles at a false discovery rate of 0.05. A cluster of highly shared sequence variants was judged likely to represent a technical artifact of the sequencing pipeline. According to a later analysis, parvovirus B19, influenza, CMV and Epstein-Barr virus appeared linked to several top co-occurrence clusters. In vitro tests confirmed that a few of the cytomegalovirus-associated TCR beta chains recognize cytomegalovirus antigens. Most CMV-associated TCR beta chains appeared to be HLA-restricted in a later analysis, and the HLA associations seemed to be driven largely by CMV exposure. CMV serostatus was the only immune exposure information available for the cohort. Linkage disequilibrium might explain the correlated functional status among segregating V segments, but an unknown experimental factor could not be ruled out. Most TCR sequences were observed very rarely across donors, whereas some public TCRs were present in many individuals. The study listed approximately 160 TCR beta chains as associated with cytomegalovirus. Compared with equally common non-associated chains, HLA-associated TCR beta chains in a later analysis were more clonally expanded and had lower generation probabilities. The authors suggested that the approach could potentially be generalized to other disease states and immunological phenotypes. Because HLA typing was unavailable for some donors at each locus, only the typed subset was used in association tests. Because the 87-base-pair reads could not distinguish some IMGT-functional V segments, including TRBV6-2 and TRBV6-3, those segments were excluded. Assigning TCR associations to individual alleles was difficult when HLA alleles, especially DR and DQ, strongly co-occurred. Presence/absence analyses assumed roughly uniform sequencing depth across donors, an assumption that may not hold.

Receptors were amplified or captured by the immunoSEQ multiplex PCR assay. The multiplex PCR relied on a mix of 60 forward primers for TCR Vbeta segments and 13 reverse primers for TCR Jbeta segments. Amplification of the CDR3 region of rearranged TCR beta genes was performed with a multiplex PCR assay on genomic DNA. The amplified TCR beta libraries were sequenced on the Illumina HiSeq System as 87-base-pair reads. From the authors' description of their analysis: In a later analysis, tens of millions of unique TCR beta chains were counted across the 500 to 850 repertoires, and roughly 10 million of these chains were shared by at least two donors. A nearest-neighbor algorithm error-corrected the raw reads and collapsed the reads into unique sequences, merging closely related sequences to remove PCR and sequencing errors. V, D and J gene segments were assigned by aligning CDR3 sequences to IMGT reference sequences. Each retained sequence needed at least a six-nucleotide match to both a V gene segment and a J gene segment. A rearrangement was called productive if the CDR3 had no stop codons and remained in frame with V and J, and every other rearrangement was called non-productive. CDR3 was defined by IMGT convention, running from the second conserved V-encoded cysteine to the conserved J-encoded phenylalanine. Sequences without an unambiguous match to a single V gene segment were excluded from the earlier analysis of a few hundred of the donors. An earlier analysis of 587 of the donors called V segments functional above 56.7% productive rearrangements and segregating when the between-donor standard deviation exceeded 5%. A statistical classification framework was developed to diagnose cytomegalovirus status using the catalog of TCR beta chain sequences. A later analysis assigned V and J genes by comparing TCR nucleotide sequences with IMGT/GENE-DB human TR gene sequences. A later analysis assigned CDR3 sequences and most-parsimonious VDJ recombination scenarios with the TCRdist pipeline. In a later analysis, each TCR beta chain was defined by its CDR3 amino acid sequence together with its V-gene family, and reads lacking a unique V-gene family were excluded. As a way to deal with suspected cross-contamination and a sequencing artifact, a later analysis dropped approximately 590 nucleotide sequences that were highly shared and had low generation probability. For each public chain, a later analysis derived a clonal expansion index from normalized ranks of inferred template counts within each repertoire. A later analysis computed generation probabilities with a VDJ recombination model fitted to out-of-frame rearrangements, and checked the results against IGoR. A later analysis scored TCR-TCR, TCR-HLA and TCR-CMV co-occurrence with hypergeometric tests, applying a repertoire-size bias correction to TCR pairs. In a later analysis, false discovery rates were estimated by permuting HLA or CMV assignments 20 times. In a later analysis, co-occurring TCRs were grouped with DBSCAN, and TCRdist sequence similarity was added when clustering was performed within HLA-allele-positive subsets. For co-occurrence clustering, repertoires with fewer than 30,000 or more than 120,000 public chains were excluded, along with five repertoires with anomalous nucleotide sharing. Drawn from immuneACCESS, this table holds only the in-frame rearrangements with V and J called that TCRdb kept. Clones are partly lost; checked studies trace under half to an unresolved V gene and leave the rest unexplained. For V, J and clone size, that table is used; D and trimming come from the DNA. The sample includes 100,000 or so clones, with 65% to 90% observed a single time. In total, the top ten clones hold roughly 6.9% of the sample.

V has 0 bases trimmed and J has 8 bases trimmed; junction bases matching no gene number 8. Taken from the germline V gene, the CDR1 and CDR2 loops are MGHRA and YSYEKL. There are 15 amino acids in the CDR3, from cysteine to phenylalanine inclusive. The retained sequence is limited to the CDR3, 45 bases, with the frame set at the first base. The cohort was made up of about 670 healthy bone marrow donors. Cohort members were all nominally healthy when sampled, although unrecorded immune exposures were likely present. The donor tested CMV seropositive, placing the donor among the roughly 300 seropositive members of the cohort. A peripheral blood sample was collected from each donor, and TCR beta sequencing was performed on peripheral blood mononuclear cells. Genomic DNA was extracted from the blood cell samples with the Qiagen DNeasy Blood Extraction Kit.

The TCR comes from a man aged 25 to 40 in good health and CMV-seropositive. Recombination joined TRBV4-1 with TRBJ2-7, and 9 junctional nucleotides match TRBD2. Sequencing was done on a sample of PBMCs. CDR3 reads: CASSQEGSGGPQQYF. The DNA sequence is as follows: TGCGCCAGCAGCCAAGAAGGGAGCGGGGGGCCCCAGCAGTACTTC.